Listed below are T cell receptor beta chains from one sample, sequenced in a study of T cell responses to AZD1222 COVID-19 vaccine. This table comes from immunoSEQ multiplex PCR, and its TCRdb copy is limited to in-frame clones, with some not included. The data show approximately 90,000 clones, around 90% seen once. The sequenced sample was peripheral blood, obtained on day 0 of AZD1222 vaccination. The receptors stem from an adult in good health. CDR3s include the opening cysteine and the closing phenylalanine or tryptophan. D genes are given only for firm matches. Clone size is shown for a subset of rows, as once, few, many or a class of expanded clone.

cdr3_length d_call j_call v_call clone_size cdr3_aa cdr3_nt
14 NA TRBJ2-2 TRBV2 NA CASSNILGGGELFF TGTGCCAGCAGCAATATACTTGGGGGCGGGGAGCTGTTTTTT
15 TRBD1 TRBJ1-5 TRBV7-9 NA CASSYGTGSNQPQHF TGTGCCAGCAGTTATGGGACAGGGAGCAATCAGCCCCAGCATTTT
13 NA TRBJ1-1 TRBV5-1 NA CASSLGGTPEAFF TGCGCCAGCAGCTTGGGAGGGACACCTGAAGCTTTCTTT
13 NA TRBJ1-2 TRBV6-5 NA CASSYSPGWGYTF TGTGCCAGCAGTTACTCCCCGGGGTGGGGCTACACCTTC
13 TRBD1 TRBJ1-2 TRBV5-1 NA CASRPGQNYGYTF TGCGCCAGCAGGCCGGGACAGAACTATGGCTACACCTTC
15 NA TRBJ1-5 TRBV9 NA CASSVGGADNQPQHF TGTGCCAGCAGCGTAGGGGGGGCCGACAATCAGCCCCAGCATTTT
14 NA TRBJ2-2 TRBV12-5 NA CASGLPGQPGELFF TGTGCTAGTGGTTTGCCTGGACAGCCCGGGGAGCTGTTTTTT
17 TRBD1 TRBJ2-7 TRBV7-2 once CASSLGSPGQGPYEQYF TGTGCCAGCAGCTTAGGCTCCCCGGGACAGGGCCCCTACGAGCAGTACTTC
15 NA TRBJ2-5 TRBV5-1 NA CASSIRDNPQETQYF TGCGCCAGCAGCATCCGGGACAACCCTCAAGAGACCCAGTACTTC
15 TRBD1 TRBJ1-1 TRBV9 few CASSEGTGANTEAFF TGTGCCAGCAGCGAGGGGACAGGTGCGAACACTGAAGCTTTCTTT